The clone carrying this T cell receptor (beta chain) was counted only a few times. As yet, its antigen is unknown. The sample is drawn from a study of T-cell memory formation after mild COVID-19. For the study at large: TCR clustering was largely donor specific.

TCRdb reprocessed the 5' RACE reads via MiXCR and lists one record per CDR3 protein. The sample contains around 300,000 distinct CDR3 sequences, approximately 19% of which appear only once. With V trimmed by 2 bases and J by 4 bases, 6 bases remained unmatched. Germline V gene lookup returns CDR1 SGHTA and CDR2 FQGNSA. The CDR3 runs 15 residues. Study findings and constraints: Detection of some responders pre-infection suggested pre-existing cross-reactive memory T cells participated. A second wave of clones peaked on day 37, and their SARS-CoV-2 specificity went unconfirmed. While clones contracting from day 15 to 85 were balanced between CD4 and CD8, later expanders leaned CD4+.

V usage is TRBV7-2 and J usage is TRBJ1-2; 8 bases fit TRBD1. The sequencing input was PBMCs or a T cell subset sorted from them (not recorded which). The receptor comes from a man aged 18 to 30 who had mild COVID-19 (a few samples of this study predate the infection). Cell type and time point are not known. The CDR3 loop is CASSLWQGASYGYTF. For the CDR3, the DNA is TGTGCCAGCAGCTTATGGCAGGGGGCCAGCTATGGCTACACCTTC.